These 10 T cell receptor beta chains came from one sample sequenced in a study of T cell responses to AZD1222 COVID-19 vaccine. Only in-frame clones appear in the TCRdb table, and some are missing; sequencing was by immunoSEQ multiplex PCR. The data hold some 170,000 clones, with just over 90% observed a single time. Material: peripheral blood, obtained 28 days after the second AZD1222 dose. These receptors came from an adult who received the AZD1222 COVID-19 vaccine.

The chain joins TRBV5-5 to TRBJ2-7, with D unclear. Trimming took 4 bases from V and 2 from J, leaving 7 bases between them. CDR3 size: 12 residues. CDR1 and CDR2 (germline): SGHKS, YYEKEE (reference sequence). CDR3 residues: CASSLGTYEQYF. CDR3 coding DNA: TGTGCCAGCAGCCTGGGGACCTACGAGCAGTACTTC.

V is TRBV6-1 and J is TRBJ2-5; 13 bases are shared with TRBD2. From germline, CDR1 is MNHNS and CDR2 SASEGT. The J segment lost 4 bases and the V segment lost 4 bases, leaving 12 bases of the junction unmatched. The CDR3 runs 18 residues. CDR3 protein: CASSVGGLAGPRGETQYF. In DNA form, the CDR3 reads TGTGCCAGCAGTGTGGGGGGACTAGCGGGACCTCGGGGAGAGACCCAGTACTTC.

The chain joins TRBV4-1 to TRBJ2-1; D gene uncertain. The germline V and J ends were trimmed by 0 bases and 8 bases, with 8 bases remaining between them. Germline loops: CDR1 MGHRA, CDR2 YSYEKL. The CDR3 extends over 13 amino acids. CDR3 sequence: CASSQDQRDEQFF. The CDR3 DNA reads TGCGCCAGCAGCCAAGATCAGCGCGATGAGCAGTTCTTC.

This sequence joins TRBV19 and TRBJ2-5; tentative D call: TRBD1 (5 bases). This CDR3 comprises 15 residues. Trimming stripped 5 bases from V and 1 base from J, with 14 bases between. Germline CDR1 and CDR2: LNHDA and SQIVND (reference sequence). CDR3 nucleotide sequence: TGTGCCAGTAGTGTTCACAGGCTACCCCAAGAGACCCAGTACTTC. Its protein is CASSVHRLPQETQYF.

This clone was seen once. CDR3 amino acids: CASSMGTVSYEQYF. DNA of the CDR3: TGTGCCAGTAGTATGGGGACAGTATCCTACGAGCAGTACTTC. V and J are TRBV19 and TRBJ2-7; 7 nucleotides agree with TRBD1. The CDR3 is made up of 14 amino acids. V was pared by 3 bases and J by 1 base, with 3 bases of the junction left unmatched. The germline V gene has CDR1 LNHDA and CDR2 SQIVND (reference sequence).

V and J are TRBV15 and TRBJ2-4; perhaps D is TRBD1 or TRBD2 (5 bases each). Germline V gene lookup returns CDR1 LNHNV and CDR2 YYDKDF (reference sequence). Trimming shortened V by 3 bases and J by 3 bases, and 21 bases separated the two germline ends. This CDR3 contains 18 residues. CDR3: CATSRAFRDRGLKNIQYF. Here the CDR3 DNA reads TGTGCCACCAGCAGGGCCTTCCGGGACCGTGGCCTCAAAAACATTCAGTACTTC.

The gene calls are TRBV7-8 and TRBJ1-3; 12 bases are shared with TRBD1. Germline assignment: CDR1 SGHVS and CDR2 FQNEAQ. V shed 4 bases, J shed 3 bases, and the junction held 4 bases outside the gene matches. CDR3 length equals 16 residues. The CDR3 loop reads CASSWGQGAFGNTIYF. As DNA, the CDR3 is TGTGCCAGCAGCTGGGGACAGGGGGCGTTTGGAAACACCATATATTTT. Variable domain in full (rest from reference TRBV7-8 and TRBJ1-3): GAGVSQSPRYKVAKRGQDVALRCDPISGHVSLFWYQQALGQGPEFLTYFQNEAQLDKSGLPSDRFFAERPEGSVSTLKIQRTQQEDSAVYLCASSWGQGAFGNTIYFGEGSWLTVV.

The chain recombines TRBV5-1 with TRBJ1-1; D is possibly TRBD1 (6 bases). The germline V gene has CDR1 SGHRS and CDR2 YFSETQ. The CDR3 length is 13 residues. Trimming pared 3 bases from V and 6 bases from J, leaving 12 bases between. The CDR3, as DNA: TGCGCCAGCAGCTCTGGACAGATATCTGAAGCTTTCTTT. It translates to CASSSGQISEAFF.

The rearrangement joins TRBV6-5 to TRBJ2-1; perhaps TRBD2 as D (6 bases). The germline V gene encodes CDR1 MNHEY and CDR2 SVGAGI. This CDR3 is 15 amino acids long. Trimming removed 8 bases at V and 7 bases at J, with 21 bases between. The CDR3 here is CASGFLTSHRNEQFF. The CDR3 nucleotides read TGTGCCAGCGGGTTCTTGACTAGTCATAGGAATGAGCAGTTCTTC.

The CDR3 here is CAGGYNQPQHF. The CDR3 DNA follows: TGTGCTGGAGGGTACAATCAGCCCCAGCATTTT. This rearrangement joins TRBV19 to TRBJ1-5; D call uncertain. The length of the CDR3 is 11 residues. Germline-derived CDR1 and CDR2 are LNHDA and SQIVND (reference sequence).